Included here is one T cell receptor beta chain sequence, with context. Its antigen has not been determined. Per-nucleotide qualities are absent, and no much larger clonotype sits a single base away. The data stem from a study of control samples from healthy donors and cancer patients (dated by TCRdb to about 2020). Library generation was performed with the immunoSEQ multiplex PCR assay. TCRdb mirrors the immuneACCESS table, restricted to in-frame sequences. Some clones are absent from its copies; in checked studies, under half trace to an unresolved V gene, and the reason for the others is unknown. The table for this sample lists about 52,000 clones; 85% to 95% of them were counted only once. In total, the top ten clones hold 2.4% of the sample. CDR1 and CDR2 were assigned from the germline V gene as SGHDT and YYEEEE. The CDR3 holds 15 amino acids from the cysteine to the phenylalanine. Only the CDR3 portion is preserved as DNA: 45 bases, with reading frame beginning at the first base. V trim: 2 bases; J trim: 7 bases; unmatched bases: 7.

The sequence was obtained from a young man in good health. The V and J segments used are TRBV5-6 and TRBJ2-2, with 8 bases aligning to TRBD2. Sequencing was done on a sample of blood. CDR3 sequence: CASSLTGGLDGELFF. The DNA sequence is TGTGCCAGCAGCTTAACGGGAGGGCTGGACGGGGAGCTGTTTTTT.